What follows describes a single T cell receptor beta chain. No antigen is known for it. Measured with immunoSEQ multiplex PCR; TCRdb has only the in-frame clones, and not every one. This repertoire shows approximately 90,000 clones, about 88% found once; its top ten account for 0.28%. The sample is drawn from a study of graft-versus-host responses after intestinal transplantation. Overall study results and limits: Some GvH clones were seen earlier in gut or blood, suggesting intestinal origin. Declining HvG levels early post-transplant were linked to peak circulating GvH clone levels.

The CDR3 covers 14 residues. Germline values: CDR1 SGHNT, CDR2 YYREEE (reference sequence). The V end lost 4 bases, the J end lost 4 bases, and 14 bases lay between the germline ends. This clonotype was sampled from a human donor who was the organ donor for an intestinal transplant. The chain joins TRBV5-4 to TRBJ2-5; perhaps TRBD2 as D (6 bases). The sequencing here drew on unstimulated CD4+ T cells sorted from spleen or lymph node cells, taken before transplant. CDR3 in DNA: TGTGCCAGCAGCCAGCGGGTTTCTGGAGAGACCCAGTACTTC. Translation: CASSQRVSGETQYF. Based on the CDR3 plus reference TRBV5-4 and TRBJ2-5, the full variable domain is ETGVTQSPTHLIKTRGQQVTLRCSSQSGHNTVSWYQQALGQGPQFIFQYYREEENGRGNFPPRFSGLQFPNYSSELNVNALELDDSALYLCASSQRVSGETQYFGPGTRLLVL.